A single sample is the source of the 18 T cell receptor beta chains below, sequenced in a study of blood T cell repertoires in COVID-19. The method was immunoSEQ multiplex PCR; TCRdb's version includes in-frame clones alone and lacks a portion of them. Of about 200,000 clones detected, around 90% appear once; the ten largest clones hold roughly 8.4%. The material sequenced was PBMCs or T cells enriched from blood (not recorded which). Receptors were obtained from a woman in her late teens or twenties who had recovered from COVID-19.

The chain recombines TRBV9 with TRBJ2-7; 9 positions match TRBD2. There are 15 residues in the CDR3. Per the germline V gene, CDR1 is SGDLS and CDR2 is YYNGEE. The V and J ends lost 0 bases and 5 bases, in that order; junction bases with no gene match: 6. CDR3 sequence: CASSVAAAGGDEQYF. The CDR3 DNA reads TGTGCCAGCAGCGTAGCTGCAGCGGGGGGCGACGAGCAGTACTTC.

The chain links TRBV6-4 to TRBJ1-2, with TRBD1 identical over 11 bases. V lost 3 bases, J lost 6 bases, and 3 bases stayed unmatched. Germline V gene sequence: CDR1 MRHNA, CDR2 SNTAGT. The CDR3 consists of 14 residues. CDR3 DNA sequence: TGTGCCAGCAGTGATTGGGACAGGGGGAATGGCTACACCTTC. As protein: CASSDWDRGNGYTF.

This rearrangement joins TRBV7-2 to TRBJ1-5; D unresolved. The CDR3 covers 15 residues. CDR1 and CDR2 (germline): SGHTA, FQGNSA. Trimming took off 1 base at V and 0 bases at J, with 7 bases between the two ends. DNA of the CDR3: TGTGCCAGCAGCTTAGGTATCAGTAGCAATCAGCCCCAGCATTTT. It specifies CASSLGISSNQPQHF.

In this sample, this clone turned up once. The rearrangement links TRBV6-5 to TRBJ2-5, with 7 bases fitting TRBD2. Losses at the gene ends were 0 bases for V and 5 bases for J; bases not matched to a gene: 6. The germline V gene has CDR1 MNHEY and CDR2 SVGAGI. The CDR3 is 15 residues long. The CDR3 sequence is CASSYSGRDGETQYF. The CDR3 bases are TGTGCCAGCAGTTACTCTGGGAGGGACGGCGAGACCCAGTACTTC.

The chain uses TRBV5-4 and TRBJ1-3; tentative D call: TRBD1 (5 bases). The CDR3 length is 14 residues. V lost 4 bases and J lost 2, with 10 bases in between. CDR1 SGHNT and CDR2 YYREEE come from the germline V gene (reference sequence). CDR3: CASSRGLTGNTIYF. The DNA of the CDR3 is TGTGCCAGCAGCCGGGGACTTACTGGAAACACCATATATTTT.

The chain has TRBV4-1 and TRBJ1-2; 8 bases align to TRBD1. This CDR3 has 16 amino acids. Germline assignment: CDR1 MGHRA and CDR2 YSYEKL. Losses at the gene ends were 3 bases for V and 4 bases for J; bases not matched to a gene: 10. The CDR3 spells CASSQIPEDRVYGYTF. The CDR3 region has the DNA TGCGCCAGCAGCCAGATACCCGAGGACAGGGTCTATGGCTACACCTTC.

V usage is TRBV7-9 and J usage is TRBJ2-1, with D perhaps TRBD2 (5 bases). V lost 5 bases and J 4 bases, leaving 18 bases between the germline ends. The V gene's germline CDR1 is SEHNR and CDR2 FQNEAQ (reference sequence). The CDR3 covers 16 residues. CDR3 DNA: TGTGCCAGCAGCCCTAGAGGCCGGACTGAATACAATGAGCAGTTCTTC. This gives the protein CASSPRGRTEYNEQFF. The whole variable domain, filled in from reference TRBV7-9 and TRBJ2-1, reads DTGVSQNPRHKITKRGQNVTFRCDPISEHNRLYWYRQTLGQGPEFLTYFQNEAQLEKSRLLSDRFSAERPKGSFSTLEIQRTEQGDSAMYLCASSPRGRTEYNEQFFGPGTRLTVL.

The gene calls are TRBV20-1 and TRBJ1-2, with D unclear. This CDR3 region has 16 residues. CDR1 DFQATT and CDR2 SNEGSKA come from the germline V gene (reference sequence). V dropped 3 bases and J dropped 9 bases, with 26 bases sitting between them. CDR3 bases: TGCAGTGCTAGTAGCCCCCGGCCCGCGGGCGCCGATCGCTACACCTTC. Protein: CSASSPRPAGADRYTF.

J is TRBJ2-7 and V is TRBV27, with 11 bases identical to TRBD2. V dropped 4 bases and J dropped 1; count of bases not matched to a gene: 9. Germline CDR1 is MNHEY and CDR2 is SMNVEV (reference sequence). The CDR3 sequence is 17 residues long. The CDR3 DNA follows: TGTGCCAGCAGTTCCCAAATATCTAGCGGGGGGTCCTACGAGCAGTACTTC. Translation gives CASSSQISSGGSYEQYF.

Comments on this clone: This sample also contains other DNA sequences that code for the same CDR3. The chain joins TRBV6-2 or TRBV6-3 to TRBJ1-2, with 8 bases identical to TRBD1. CDR3 length: 13 amino acids. The trim removed 4 bases at V and 7 bases at J, leaving 5 bases unmatched. Germline lookup yields CDR1 MNHEY and CDR2 SVGEGT. The CDR3: CASSFRDRPGYTF. The CDR3 coding sequence is TGTGCCAGCAGTTTCCGGGACAGGCCTGGCTACACCTTC.

The chain employs TRBV24-1 and TRBJ2-3, with D possibly being TRBD1 (5 bases). The ends were cut back, 2 bases at V and 0 bases at J, with 11 bases in the middle. The CDR3 runs to 16 residues. Looked up from germline, CDR1 is KGHDR and CDR2 is SFDVKD. Here the CDR3 DNA reads TGTGCCACCAGTGATTCCAGTTCAGGGAGCACAGATACGCAGTATTTT. It translates to CATSDSSSGSTDTQYF.

V and J are TRBV7-8 and TRBJ2-5, with 7 nucleotides matching TRBD2. Germline CDR1 reads SGHVS; CDR2 reads FQNEAQ. With V trimmed by 2 bases and J by 3 bases, 6 bases remained unmatched. The CDR3 is made up of 15 amino acids. In DNA, the CDR3 is TGTGCCAGCAGCTTATCGGTGGGGAGGGAAGAGACCCAGTACTTC. Encoded protein: CASSLSVGREETQYF.

The chain joins TRBV19 to TRBJ1-6, with 10 bases aligning to TRBD1. Germline-derived CDR1 and CDR2 are LNHDA and SQIVND (reference sequence). J gave up 7 bases and V 5 bases, and 2 bases lay outside the gene matches. The CDR3 has 14 amino acids. The DNA of the CDR3 is TGTGCCAGTAGTCGGGGACAGGGGAATTCACCCCTCCACTTT. It is translated as CASSRGQGNSPLHF.

In this sample, this clone turned up once. The chain couples TRBV24-1 to TRBJ2-3; 8 bases line up with TRBD1. The CDR3 extends over 13 amino acids. Germline V gene sequence: CDR1 KGHDR, CDR2 SFDVKD. The V segment lost 7 bases and the J segment 1 base; nucleotides outside the gene matches: 0. In DNA, the CDR3 is TGTGCCACCAGGGGACAGGGCACAGATACGCAGTATTTT. As protein: CATRGQGTDTQYF.

A single count supports this clone. This sequence joins TRBV15 and TRBJ1-5; D is uncertain. The CDR3 spans 14 residues. Trimming shortened V by 0 bases and J by 6 bases, and 9 bases separated the two germline ends. Germline CDR1 is LNHNV and CDR2 is YYDKDF (reference sequence). This CDR3 reads CATSRDHKPQPQHF. For the CDR3, the DNA is TGTGCCACCAGCAGAGATCACAAACCTCAGCCCCAGCATTTT.

The chain uses TRBV10-3 and TRBJ2-7, with 11 positions matching TRBD2. The length of the CDR3 is 16 residues. The V segment lost 4 bases and the J segment 5 bases; nucleotides outside the gene matches: 10. Per germline, CDR1 ENHRY and CDR2 SYGVKD. The CDR3 DNA reads TGTGCCATCAGTGGGAAACTAGCGGGGGAGGACCACGAGCAGTACTTC. This gives the protein CAISGKLAGEDHEQYF.

The chain couples TRBV3-1 (or the pseudogene TRBV3-2) to TRBJ1-6; TRBD1 agrees at 10 bases. The CDR3 consists of 16 residues. Losses at the gene ends were 3 bases for V and 7 bases for J; bases not matched to a gene: 6. Per germline, CDR1 LGHDT and CDR2 YNNKEL (reference sequence). The CDR3 loop is CASSHRTGGRNSPLHF. CDR3 bases: TGTGCCAGCAGCCATAGGACAGGGGGTCGGAATTCACCCCTCCACTTT.

The chain links TRBV27 to TRBJ1-2; D ambiguous. The germline V and J ends were trimmed by 5 bases and 5 bases, with 12 bases remaining between them. The CDR3 totals 13 residues. Germline lookup yields CDR1 MNHEY and CDR2 SMNVEV (reference sequence). The DNA for the CDR3 is TGTGCCAGCAGTCCCCAACGGTCTTATGGCTACACCTTC. Amino acids: CASSPQRSYGYTF.